These 24 T cell receptor beta chains share one sample of origin, sequenced in a study of read filtering for tumor transcriptome and immune sequencing. This library used around 400 ng RNA and molecular barcoded adaptors spanning alpha/delta and beta/gamma chains. From the reads, TCRdb called clonotypes with MiXCR, one entry per CDR3 protein. Found here are about 58,000 distinct CDR3 sequences, around 12% of them singletons; the top ten hold approximately 16%. Sample: a population of CD138-negative cells sorted from bone marrow. The receptors originated from a donor aged 40 or over with multiple myeloma.

This clonotype was counted many times. The chain combines TRBV6-2 or TRBV6-3 with TRBJ2-5, with TRBD1 identical over 9 bases. Trimming removed 7 bases from V and 4 bases from J; junction bases left unmatched: 7. Germline lookup yields CDR1 MNHEY and CDR2 SVGEGT. There are 14 residues in the CDR3. DNA of the CDR3: TGTGCCAGCAACGACAGGGGGTCGTCAGAGACCCAGTACTTC. As protein: CASNDRGSSETQYF.

This clonotype occurred many times. V usage is TRBV7-9 and J usage is TRBJ2-1, with unresolved D. Germline CDR1 and CDR2: SEHNR and FQNEAQ (reference sequence). The CDR3 is made up of 15 amino acids. V shed 6 bases and J shed 4 bases, with 16 bases lying between them. The CDR3 coding sequence is TGTGCCAGCAGGCCAGACTCGTACTCATACAATGAGCAGTTCTTC. It encodes CASRPDSYSYNEQFF. The whole variable domain, filled in from reference TRBV7-9 and TRBJ2-1, reads DTGVSQNPRHKITKRGQNVTFRCDPISEHNRLYWYRQTLGQGPEFLTYFQNEAQLEKSRLLSDRFSAERPKGSFSTLEIQRTEQGDSAMYLCASRPDSYSYNEQFFGPGTRLTVL.

This clonotype showed up many times. V usage is TRBV29-1 and J usage is TRBJ2-2; D gene uncertain. This CDR3 has 11 amino acids. CDR1 is SQVTM and CDR2 is ANQGSEA in the germline V gene. Trimming removed 4 bases from V and 3 bases from J, with 3 bases in between. CDR3 region: CSVGDTGELFF. DNA of the CDR3: TGCAGCGTTGGCGACACCGGGGAGCTGTTTTTT.

This clonotype was seen repeatedly, ten times or more. The chain combines TRBV19 with TRBJ2-7; D gene unclear. V was cut by 1 base and J by 1 base, with 5 bases left in between. Germline lookup yields CDR1 LNHDA and CDR2 SQIVND (reference sequence). The CDR3 is made up of 13 amino acids. The DNA for the CDR3 is TGTGCCAGTAGTATAGGGGGTTCCTACGAGCAGTACTTC. This codes for CASSIGGSYEQYF.

This clonotype was detected ten times or more. The J gene is TRBJ1-5, the V gene TRBV10-3; no reliable D call. Trimming stripped 2 bases from V and 4 bases from J, with 9 bases between. Per the germline V gene, CDR1 is ENHRY and CDR2 is SYGVKD. The CDR3 is 14 residues long. This chain's CDR3 is CAISEASPNQPQHF. DNA for the CDR3: TGTGCCATCAGTGAGGCTAGCCCGAATCAGCCCCAGCATTTT.

This clonotype was observed many times. The chain combines TRBV20-1 with TRBJ2-5, with D tentatively TRBD1 (5 bases). CDR1 is DFQATT and CDR2 is SNEGSKA in the germline V gene (reference sequence). The CDR3 length is 14 residues. V was trimmed by 7 bases and J by 4 bases, leaving 19 bases between them. CDR3 sequence: CSVKQAGRRETQYF. The CDR3 DNA reads TGCAGTGTTAAGCAGGCAGGGCGCCGAGAGACCCAGTACTTC.

V and J are TRBV11-1 and TRBJ2-5; D gene uncertain. Deletions cut 3 bases from V and 3 bases from J, with 8 bases between. This CDR3 comprises 13 residues. Per the germline V gene, CDR1 is SGHAT and CDR2 is FQDESV (reference sequence). CDR3 sequence: CASSFGLKETQYF. CDR3 DNA: TGTGCCAGCAGCTTCGGGCTGAAAGAGACCCAGTACTTC.

Many counts were recorded for this clonotype. The chain carries TRBV5-1 and TRBJ2-6; 7 nucleotides align to TRBD1. V shed 2 bases and J 3 bases; nucleotides not matched to a gene: 8. Per germline, CDR1 SGHRS and CDR2 YFSETQ. The CDR3 is 17 amino acids. CDR3 nucleotides: TGCGCCAGCAGCTTCTTACCGACAGGGAGTGGGGCCAACGTCCTGACTTTC. Amino acid sequence: CASSFLPTGSGANVLTF.

Notes on this clonotype: This likely traces to a read error, being one base from a far larger clone. The chain joins TRBV7-8 to TRBJ2-1, with D perhaps matching TRBD2 (6 bases). Germline V CDR1 and CDR2: SGHVS, FQNEAQ. The CDR3 totals 14 residues. The CDR3 spells CASGLVGGLNEQFF. The CDR3 DNA sequence: TGTGCCAGCGGCTTAGTTGGGGGGTTGAATGAGCAGTTCTTC.

There are many counts of this clonotype. The V call is TRBV3-1, the J call TRBJ1-1; D gene ambiguous. V shed 4 bases and J shed 6 bases, with 9 bases lying between them. The CDR3 sequence is 12 residues long. Germline lookup yields CDR1 LGHDT and CDR2 YNNKEL (reference sequence). The CDR3 here is CASSPHGAEAFF. In DNA form, the CDR3 reads TGTGCCAGCAGCCCACATGGAGCTGAAGCTTTCTTT.

This clonotype was detected ten times or more. The V call is TRBV29-1, the J call TRBJ2-5, with no clear D. This CDR3 contains 10 residues. CDR1 and CDR2 (germline): SQVTM, ANQGSEA. V lost 6 bases to trimming and J lost 7 bases, with 9 bases between them. The CDR3 DNA follows: TGCAGCGTGGTAGAAGTGACCCAGTACTTC. Translating gives CSVVEVTQYF.

This clonotype was counted ten times or more. This chain uses TRBV5-1 with TRBJ1-2, with no clear D. V dropped 0 bases and J dropped 5 bases, with 8 bases sitting between them. The CDR3 loop spans 13 amino acids. Germline CDR1 and CDR2: SGHRS and YFSETQ. This chain's CDR3 is CASSLEGGYGYTF. The DNA for the CDR3 is TGCGCCAGCAGCTTGGAGGGAGGGTATGGCTACACCTTC. Full variable domain (rest looked up from reference TRBV5-1 and TRBJ1-2): KAGVTQTPRYLIKTRGQQVTLSCSPISGHRSVSWYQQTPGQGLQFLFEYFSETQRNKGNFPGRFSGRQFSNSRSEMNVSTLELGDSALYLCASSLEGGYGYTFGSGTRLTVV.

As concerns this clonotype: It may be a read error: a sequence one base away is much more abundant. This likely comes from a read error, as the CDR3 has no conserved phenylalanine or tryptophan at its end. J is TRBJ1-1 and V is TRBV7-9, with D hard to call. Between the trimmed V and J ends, which lost 4 bases and 6 bases, there was a span of 12 bases. Germline V gene sequence: CDR1 SEHNR, CDR2 FQNEAQ (reference sequence). CDR3 length: 13 amino acids. The CDR3 spells CASSSTAFSEAFL. CDR3 in DNA: TGTGCCAGCAGCTCCACGGCATTCTCTGAAGCTTTCCTT.

At least ten counts were recorded for this clonotype. The rearrangement links TRBV29-1 to TRBJ1-1; possible D gene TRBD1, 5 bases. Trimming took off 6 bases at V and 6 bases at J, with 11 bases between the two ends. The CDR3 consists of 11 residues. The germline V gene encodes CDR1 SQVTM and CDR2 ANQGSEA. DNA of the CDR3: TGCAGCGTGGGGGAGAGGCCTGAAGCTTTCTTT. This sequence encodes CSVGERPEAFF. Combining the CDR3 with reference TRBV29-1 and TRBJ1-1 gives the whole variable domain SAVISQKPSRDICQRGTSLTIQCQVDSQVTMMFWYRQQPGQSLTLIATANQGSEATYESGFVIDKFPISRPNLTFSTLTVSNMSPEDSSIYLCSVGERPEAFFGQGTRLTVV.

This clonotype was recorded many times. The rearrangement uses TRBV29-1 and TRBJ2-7, with D perhaps being TRBD1 or TRBD2 (7 bases each). V gave up 6 bases and J gave up 4 bases, with 16 bases separating them. There are 13 residues in the CDR3. Germline loops: CDR1 SQVTM, CDR2 ANQGSEA. CDR3 region: CSVGQVGGYEQYF. The CDR3 DNA sequence: TGCAGCGTCGGACAGGTGGGGGGGTACGAGCAGTACTTC.

This clonotype was observed at least ten times. J is TRBJ1-5 and V is TRBV5-1; D is undetermined. V shed 4 bases and J shed 1 base, with 9 bases lying between them. Germline CDR1 and CDR2: SGHRS and YFSETQ. The CDR3 consists of 14 residues. The CDR3 region is CASSPVQSNQPQHF. The CDR3 coding sequence is TGCGCCAGCAGCCCGGTACAGAGCAATCAGCCCCAGCATTTT.

This clonotype was observed many times. The chain joins TRBV7-2 to TRBJ1-1; D is unresolved. The CDR3 length is 13 residues. The germline V gene encodes CDR1 SGHTA and CDR2 FQGNSA. Between the trimmed V and J ends, which lost 1 base and 11 bases, there was a span of 14 bases. Written as DNA, the CDR3 is TGTGCCAGCAGCTTAGGAGGGTCTGAAGAGGCTTTCTTT. Protein product: CASSLGGSEEAFF.

This clonotype was counted at least ten times. The V and J genes are TRBV3-1 and TRBJ1-1; the D is unclear. The germline gives CDR1 LGHDT, CDR2 YNNKEL (reference sequence). This CDR3 comprises 13 residues. Deletions cut 6 bases from V and 1 base from J, with 9 bases between. CDR3: CASRGIGNTEAFF. CDR3 coding DNA: TGTGCCAGCAGGGGGATTGGGAACACTGAAGCTTTCTTT.

At least ten counts were recorded for this clonotype. The chain links TRBV7-8 to TRBJ1-6, with unresolved D. CDR3 size: 12 residues. Trimming shortened V by 4 bases and J by 5 bases, and 3 bases separated the two germline ends. Germline V gives CDR1 SGHVS, CDR2 FQNEAQ. CDR3 loop: CASSWHNSPLHF. CDR3 coding DNA: TGTGCCAGCAGCTGGCATAATTCACCCCTCCACTTT. The full variable domain, with the rest looked up from reference TRBV7-8 and TRBJ1-6, is GAGVSQSPRYKVAKRGQDVALRCDPISGHVSLFWYQQALGQGPEFLTYFQNEAQLDKSGLPSDRFFAERPEGSVSTLKIQRTQQEDSAVYLCASSWHNSPLHFGNGTRLTVT.

Points on this clonotype: One end of the junction is discordant with germline, which a read error may explain. The rearrangement joins TRBV10-1 to TRBJ2-2; unclear D gene. The germline CDR1 and CDR2 sequences are WNHNN and SYGVQD (reference sequence). This CDR3 comprises 14 residues. CDR3 region: CASSSYASPEEQLF. CDR3 bases: TGCGCCAGCAGTTCATACGCATCACCGGAAGAGCAGTTATTT.

This clonotype is classed as medium-sized. This chain links TRBV11-1 with TRBJ2-1; no definite D call. V was cut by 5 bases and J by 4 bases, with 9 bases left in between. The CDR3 has 13 residues. CDR1 and CDR2 from the germline V gene are SGHAT and FQDESV (reference sequence). This CDR3 is CASSRGGYNEQFF. CDR3 DNA: TGTGCCAGCAGCCGTGGCGGATACAATGAGCAGTTCTTC.

Notes on this clonotype: A much more abundant neighbour one base away suggests this may be a read error. The V call is TRBV6-2 or TRBV6-3, the J call TRBJ2-3; unclear D gene. Germline assignment: CDR1 MNHEY and CDR2 SVGEGT. V lost 4 bases, J lost 11 bases, and 19 bases lay in between. The CDR3 runs 14 residues. CDR3 sequence (DNA): TGTGCCAGCAGTTTCCCTCCTTTCTTCGTCGGGCAGTATTTT. It codes for CASSFPPFFVGQYF.

This clonotype was seen repeatedly, ten times or more. This chain connects TRBV5-5 to TRBJ1-5, with TRBD1 matching 8 bases. This CDR3 has 15 amino acids. The germline CDR1 and CDR2 sequences are SGHKS and YYEKEE (reference sequence). V lost 3 bases to trimming and J lost 6 bases; unmatched junction nucleotides: 8. The CDR3 loop reads CASSSQGARSQPQHF. The CDR3 nucleotides read TGTGCCAGCAGCTCTCAGGGGGCGCGAAGTCAGCCCCAGCATTTT.

CDR3 bases: TGTGCCAGCAGCCCTATGGGGCTCAATCAGCCCCAGCATTTT. As protein: CASSPMGLNQPQHF. This sequence joins TRBV7-8 and TRBJ1-5; TRBD1 might be the D (5 bases). The CDR3 runs 14 residues. CDR1 is SGHVS and CDR2 is FQNEAQ in the germline V gene. The V and J ends lost 5 bases and 3 bases respectively, with 11 bases between them.